These T cell receptor beta chains were read from a single sample in a study of T cells in Graves' hyperthyroidism and ophthalmopathy. TCRdb recomputed calls from the multiplex PCR reads with MiXCR, one row per CDR3 protein. The table records about 600,000 distinct CDR3 sequences, more than 13% of them present only once. Source material: blood. The receptors here all came from a woman younger than 35 with Graves' ophthalmopathy. CDR3s include the opening cysteine and the closing phenylalanine or tryptophan. A D gene is named only where the DNA matches it firmly. A row's size may be missing; if present it is once, few, many or a size class.

d_call j_call v_call clone_size cdr3_nt cdr3_aa
- TRBJ2-1 TRBV29-1 few TGCAGCGTTGAATTTGCTGAGCTGTCGTCCAATGAGCAGTTCTTC CSVEFAELSSNEQFF
TRBD2 TRBJ2-1 TRBV7-9 many TGTGCCAGCAGCTTAGGGCGGGAGGGCCCTGATGAGCAGTTCTTC CASSLGREGPDEQFF
- TRBJ2-2 TRBV2 few TGTGCCAGAGGGGACACCAACACCGGGGAGCTGTTTTTT CARGDTNTGELFF
TRBD2 TRBJ2-5 TRBV2 many TGTGCCAGCAGTGAACCCCTCAGACTAGCGGGAGAACGAGAGACCCAGTACTTC CASSEPLRLAGERETQYF
- TRBJ2-3 TRBV12-3/TRBV12-4 - TGTGCCAGCAGTTTTGCGGGCGGGATTGGCACAGATACGCAGTATTTT CASSFAGGIGTDTQYF
- TRBJ2-1 TRBV27 many TGTGCCAGCGGCTTTTCAACCCCACTCGGTGGTCTGATAGGGGCGCAGTTCTTC CASGFSTPLGGLIGAQFF
TRBD1 TRBJ1-1 TRBV20-1 many TGCAGTGCTAGAGATTGGGACAGACGGAACACTGAAGCTTTCTTT CSARDWDRRNTEAFF
- TRBJ2-2 TRBV24-1 many TGTGCCACCAGTGATTTGCAGGGTATAGGCGGGAACACCGGGGAGCTGTTTTTT CATSDLQGIGGNTGELFF
TRBD1 TRBJ1-4 TRBV4-1 - TGCGCCAGCAGGCGAACAGGGGTAGGAGGGGAAAAACTGTTTTTT CASRRTGVGGEKLFF
- TRBJ2-7 TRBV2 many TGTGCCAGCAGTGAAGGAACTAGCCCTCAAGGGGAGCAGTACTTC CASSEGTSPQGEQYF
- TRBJ1-3 TRBV28 many TGTGCCAGCAGTTTGCCGCGGTCGGACTCTGGAAACACCATATATTTT CASSLPRSDSGNTIYF
- TRBJ2-1 TRBV27 many TGTGCCAGCAGTATAGTGACAAGCTCCTACAATGAGCAGTTCTTC CASSIVTSSYNEQFF
TRBD2 TRBJ2-7 TRBV7-2 many TGTGCCAGCAGCTTAAAGCGACTAGCGGGAGGGCCCTTGATCCACGAGCAGTACTTC CASSLKRLAGGPLIHEQYF
- TRBJ2-7 TRBV27 many TGTGCCAGCAGTCACCACTCCTACAGGGGGGGGCAGTACTTC CASSHHSYRGGQYF
TRBD2 TRBJ2-1 TRBV12-3/TRBV12-4 many TGTGCCAGCAGCTCCGGGACTAGCGGGGTCTATGAGCAGTTCTTC CASSSGTSGVYEQFF
TRBD1 TRBJ2-3 TRBV5-1 - TGCGCCAGCAGCTCGGACAGGGGCGCAGATACGCAGTATTTT CASSSDRGADTQYF
TRBD2 TRBJ2-5 TRBV25-1 many TGTGCCAGCAGCGTACCGGGACTAGCGGGAGCGGAGACCCAGTACTTC CASSVPGLAGAETQYF
- TRBJ2-7 TRBV11-3 - TGTGCCAGCAGCTTAGACTCGGGCTCCGGGGTTGACGAGCAGTACTTC CASSLDSGSGVDEQYF
TRBD2 TRBJ2-1 TRBV18 few TGTGCCAGCTCACCAGCTAGCGGGAGCTTCAATGAGCAGTTCTTC CASSPASGSFNEQFF
- TRBJ1-1 TRBV7-6 many TGTGCCAGCAGCTTATATTACAAAGAGAACACTGAAGCTTTCTTT CASSLYYKENTEAFF
- TRBJ2-3 TRBV20-1 many TGCAGTGCTAGAACTCCGGGGCTACGCACAGATACGCAGTATTTT CSARTPGLRTDTQYF
TRBD1 TRBJ1-3 TRBV15 few TGTGCCACCAGCAGAGCTGACAGGGGAGCTGGAAACACCATATATTTT CATSRADRGAGNTIYF
- TRBJ1-1 TRBV29-1 many TGCAGCGTTGAACGTCCATCCTTAATGAACACTGAAGCTTTCTTT CSVERPSLMNTEAFF
- TRBJ2-1 TRBV5-5 many TGTGCCAGCAGTTCAGGGGTTCACCTATACAATGAGCAGTTCTTC CASSSGVHLYNEQFF
- TRBJ2-7 TRBV2 many TGTGCCAGCAAGGTGGACAACAGCTCCTACGAGCAGTACTTC CASKVDNSSYEQYF
- TRBJ2-3 TRBV28 many TGTGCCAGCAGCCAATTTCGGCCCAGCACAGATACGCAGTATTTT CASSQFRPSTDTQYF
- TRBJ2-1 TRBV20-1 few TGCAGTGCTAGGTCCCCCGTCTCCTACAATGAGCAGTTCTTC CSARSPVSYNEQFF
TRBD1 TRBJ1-5 TRBV7-2 - TGTGCCAGCAGCTTAGCGGGCCAGGGGGCCAAGAACAATCAGCCCCAGCATTTT CASSLAGQGAKNNQPQHF
TRBD2 TRBJ2-7 TRBV11-2 many TGTGCCAGCAGCTTAGGCGGGAGCCCCCCCTACGAGCAGTACTTC CASSLGGSPPYEQYF
- TRBJ2-1 TRBV30 few TGTGCCTGGAGTGGATTAGGTGAGCAGTTCTTC CAWSGLGEQFF
TRBD1 TRBJ2-7 TRBV27 many TGTGCCAGCAGCCCAAGACAGGGTAGATACGAGCAGTACTTC CASSPRQGRYEQYF
- TRBJ1-1 TRBV5-1 - TGCGCCAGCAGCCGCTCGGGACAGAACACTGAAGCTTTCTTT CASSRSGQNTEAFF
- TRBJ2-7 TRBV7-8 few TGTGCCAGCAGCACGATGGGTCTCCCCAGCTCCTACGAGCAGTACTTC CASSTMGLPSSYEQYF
- TRBJ1-2 TRBV28 many TGTGCCAGCAGTTTCATCGCGAGACGGGTTAACTATGGCTACACCTTC CASSFIARRVNYGYTF
- TRBJ2-2 TRBV6-1 - TGTGCCAGCAAAGATCCGGCGACCGGGGAGCTGTTTTTT CASKDPATGELFF
TRBD1 TRBJ1-2 TRBV6-1 few TGTGCCAGCAGTTGGAGCGGACAGGGGTATGGCTACACCTTC CASSWSGQGYGYTF
TRBD1 TRBJ1-5 TRBV20-1 many TGCAGTGCTAGGGGGACAGGTTATGCTCAGCCCCAGCATTTT CSARGTGYAQPQHF
TRBD1 TRBJ2-1 TRBV7-8 many TGTGCCAGCAGCGGAGGGGACAGGGCTAATGAGCAGTTCTTC CASSGGDRANEQFF
- TRBJ1-4 TRBV20-1 few TGCAGTGCTAGAGATCCCCAGGTTTCAACTAATGAAAAACTGTTTTTT CSARDPQVSTNEKLFF
TRBD1 TRBJ2-2 TRBV11-2 many TGTGCCAGCAGCCCCCCCGGGACAGGGGGAATCGGGGAGCTGTTTTTT CASSPPGTGGIGELFF
- TRBJ2-2 TRBV29-1 many TGCAGCGTTGAGGGGGGGGACAGTAACACCGGGGAGCTGTTTTTT CSVEGGDSNTGELFF
TRBD1 TRBJ1-2 TRBV19 - TGTGCCAGTAAACCGACAGGGGGTAACTATGGCTACACCTTC CASKPTGGNYGYTF
- TRBJ2-7 TRBV28 - TGTGCCAGCAGTTCACTCCCTTATTCGGACAGACGATCCTACGAGCAGTACTTC CASSSLPYSDRRSYEQYF
TRBD1 TRBJ2-2 TRBV5-1 many TGCGCCAGCAGCTTTGACAGGGGAAAGAACACCGGGGAGCTGTTTTTT CASSFDRGKNTGELFF
- TRBJ1-5 TRBV30 many TGTGCCTGGAGACACGATAGCAATCAGCCCCAGCATTTT CAWRHDSNQPQHF
- TRBJ2-3 TRBV28 many TGTGCCAGCGGGGATCGCGTAGATACGCAGTATTTT CASGDRVDTQYF
- TRBJ1-1 TRBV5-1 many TGCGCCAGCAGCTCCGCCATGAACACTGAAGCTTTCTTT CASSSAMNTEAFF
- TRBJ2-5 TRBV20-1 many TGCAGTGCCCGCCCCCCGCAAGAGACCCAGTACTTC CSARPPQETQYF
- TRBJ1-2 TRBV4-1 many TGCGCCAGCAGCCAAGATCTAGACCGCCCCATGGATGGCTACACCTTC CASSQDLDRPMDGYTF
TRBD2 TRBJ2-1 TRBV5-1 many TGCGCCAGCAGCTTGGGCCTTCTTCTAGCGGGAGGGGTTAGTGAGCAGTTCTTC CASSLGLLLAGGVSEQFF
- TRBJ2-7 TRBV9 few TGTGCCAGCAGCGGTGGTCCGAGCGCCGAGCAGTACTTC CASSGGPSAEQYF
- TRBJ2-7 TRBV27 many TGTGCCAGCAGTTTAATGGGGGTAATCTACGAGCAGTACTTC CASSLMGVIYEQYF
TRBD2 TRBJ2-7 TRBV5-1 - TGCGCCAGCAGCTTCCGGACCCCGGGACTAGCGGGAAGAAGCTACGAGCAGTACTTC CASSFRTPGLAGRSYEQYF
- TRBJ1-1 TRBV6-6 few TGTGCCAGCAGTTACTTCGGGGGTATCTCTGAAGCTTTCTTT CASSYFGGISEAFF
- TRBJ1-6 TRBV3-1 few TGTGCCAGCAGCCAAGGACAGGCCCTTAACTTT CASSQGQALNF